This T cell receptor beta chain was sequenced in a study of cytomegalovirus exposure and HLA in healthy donors. Germline V CDR1 and CDR2: MDHEN, SYDVKM. The CDR3 is 15 amino acids. V gave up 3 bases and J gave up 3 bases; unmatched junction bases: 3. Clones were sequenced by immunoSEQ multiplex PCR, and TCRdb holds only the in-frame ones, with some missing. Found here are 120,000 or so clones, approximately 88% of them singletons; the top ten hold about 2%. Sequences were obtained from PBMCs. The receptor was isolated from a woman in her late teens or twenties in good health and CMV-seronegative. V gene TRBV28 combines with J gene TRBJ2-3; 10 positions match TRBD1. The CDR3 sequence: CASSFGTGETDTQYF. CDR3 coding DNA: TGTGCCAGCAGTTTCGGGACAGGGGAAACAGATACGCAGTATTTT.